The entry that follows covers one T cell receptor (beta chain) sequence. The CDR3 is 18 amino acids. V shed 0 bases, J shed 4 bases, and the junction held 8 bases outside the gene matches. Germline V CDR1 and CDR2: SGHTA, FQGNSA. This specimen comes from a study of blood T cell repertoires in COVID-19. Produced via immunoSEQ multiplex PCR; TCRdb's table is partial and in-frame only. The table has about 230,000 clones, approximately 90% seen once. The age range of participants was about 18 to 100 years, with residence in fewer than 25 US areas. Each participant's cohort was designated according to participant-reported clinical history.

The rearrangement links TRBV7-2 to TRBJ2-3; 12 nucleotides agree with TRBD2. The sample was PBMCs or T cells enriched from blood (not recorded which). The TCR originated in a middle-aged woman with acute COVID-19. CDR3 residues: CASSLALLAGGRSDTQYF. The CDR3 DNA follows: TGTGCCAGCAGCTTAGCCCTCCTAGCGGGGGGGCGGTCAGATACGCAGTATTTT.